The 7 T cell receptor beta chains below were found in one sample sequenced in a study of T cells in Graves' hyperthyroidism and ophthalmopathy. RNA transcripts gave rise to amplified TCR beta CDR3 regions. Carried out on the TCR CDR3, a first-round RT-PCR used the HTBI primer set. From the multiplex PCR reads, TCRdb called clonotypes with MiXCR, one entry per CDR3 protein. This table has a few hundred thousand distinct CDR3 sequences, about 16% appearing once. The sequenced sample consisted of blood. These receptor sequences come from a woman aged 30 to 39 with Graves' ophthalmopathy.

This clonotype has ten or more counts. The V and J genes are TRBV2 and TRBJ1-1; D ambiguous. V lost 6 bases to trimming and J lost 1 base, with 18 bases between them. Germline V gene data show CDR1 as SNHLY and CDR2 as FYNNEI. The CDR3 extends over 16 amino acids. CDR3 bases: TGTGCCAGCAGGCTAGTGGCAGCGAGACCGAACACTGAAGCTTTCTTT. Its protein is CASRLVAARPNTEAFF.

This clonotype was seen at least ten times. The chain couples TRBV7-9 to TRBJ2-7, with D possibly matching TRBD2 (5 bases). The CDR3 spans 12 residues. V lost 9 bases to trimming and J lost 5 bases, with 14 bases between them. The germline CDR1 and CDR2 sequences are SEHNR and FQNEAQ (reference sequence). CDR3 residues: CASTPEGNEQYF. The CDR3 DNA is TGTGCCAGTACCCCTGAGGGTAACGAGCAGTACTTC. Looking up the rest from reference TRBV7-9 and TRBJ2-7 gives the full variable domain: DTGVSQNPRHKITKRGQNVTFRCDPISEHNRLYWYRQTLGQGPEFLTYFQNEAQLEKSRLLSDRFSAERPKGSFSTLEIQRTEQGDSAMYLCASTPEGNEQYFGPGTRLTVT.

This clonotype turned up a few times. The chain couples TRBV6-1 to TRBJ2-2; D is uncertain. V lost 6 bases to trimming and J lost 2 bases, with 7 bases between them. CDR3 length equals 13 residues. Germline values: CDR1 MNHNS, CDR2 SASEGT. In DNA form, the CDR3 reads TGTGCCAGCAGGCCCCAAAACACCGGGGAGCTGTTTTTT. Translated, it gives CASRPQNTGELFF.

This clonotype was recorded at least ten times. This chain links TRBV2 with TRBJ2-5; 11 bases line up with TRBD2. V lost 2 bases and J lost 7; bases outside the gene matches: 6. The CDR3 contains 15 residues. Germline loops: CDR1 SNHLY, CDR2 FYNNEI. The CDR3 nucleotides read TGTGCCAGCAGTGAATTTAGCGGGAGGGCCGGGACCCAGTACTTC. It is translated as CASSEFSGRAGTQYF.

With regard to this clonotype: The junction differs from germline at one of its ends, possibly a read error. The gene calls are TRBV7-2 and TRBJ1-4, with D hard to call. CDR1 and CDR2 from the germline V gene are SGHTA and FQGNSA. CDR3 length: 15 amino acids. This CDR3 is CSSSSRPSLNEKLFF. The CDR3 DNA reads TGTTCCAGCAGCTCCCGGCCCAGCCTTAATGAAAAACTGTTTTTT.

About this clonotype itself: A much larger clone sits a single nucleotide away, making a read error possible. The CDR3 carries no conserved terminal phenylalanine or tryptophan, so it likely arises from a read error. This rearrangement joins TRBV11-1 to TRBJ2-5, with TRBD1 matching 7 bases. Germline V gene lookup returns CDR1 SGHAT and CDR2 FQDESV (reference sequence). V gave up 4 bases and J gave up 3 bases; unmatched junction bases: 11. The CDR3 runs 16 residues. The CDR3 DNA reads as TGTGCCAGCAGCTCCAGAGGTTCCGGGACAGAAGAGACCCAGTACCTC. Residues: CASSSRGSGTEETQYL.

CDR3 coding DNA: TGTGCCAGCAGTTCTCAGCATTTAGGGGATAACAATGAGCAGTTCTTC. Translating it yields CASSSQHLGDNNEQFF. The gene calls are TRBV28 and TRBJ2-1, with D maybe TRBD1 (5 bases). Germline-derived CDR1 and CDR2 are MDHEN and SYDVKM. This CDR3 comprises 16 residues. Trimming shortened V by 4 bases and J by 5 bases, and 18 bases separated the two germline ends.